One and the same sample provided the 8 T cell receptor beta chains below, sequenced in a study of blood T cell repertoires in COVID-19. Measured with immunoSEQ multiplex PCR; TCRdb has only the in-frame clones, and not every one. The table records 40,000 to 50,000 clones, more than 75% of them present only once. The sample taken for sequencing was peripheral blood. These receptors all stem from a man in his sixties or seventies with active or convalescent COVID-19.

The rearrangement uses TRBV19 and TRBJ2-2, with D possibly TRBD2 on 6 matching bases. The CDR3 is 13 residues long. V was shortened by 8 bases and J by 5 bases, with 12 bases between the two germline ends. CDR1 and CDR2 (germline): LNHDA, SQIVND (reference sequence). Here the CDR3 reads CASVGGGTGELFF. As DNA, the CDR3 is TGTGCCAGTGTCGGTGGGGGGACCGGGGAGCTGTTTTTT.

This clone is termed medium-sized. Written as DNA, the CDR3 is TGTGCCAGCAGTGTAAAGAACCACGGAGCTTTCTTT. Residues: CASSVKNHGAFF. The gene calls are TRBV2 and TRBJ1-1; D not resolved. Trimming pared 4 bases from V and 10 bases from J, leaving 13 bases between. The CDR3 totals 12 residues. Germline CDR1 is SNHLY and CDR2 is FYNNEI.

V is TRBV12-3 or TRBV12-4 and J is TRBJ2-7, with D perhaps matching TRBD2 (5 bases). The CDR3 loop spans 13 amino acids. V lost 1 base to trimming and J lost 7 bases, with 11 bases between them. Here the CDR3 reads CASSLVYGNEQYF. CDR3 bases: TGTGCCAGCAGTTTAGTGTACGGGAATGAGCAGTACTTC.

This clone turned up a few times. The chain has TRBV2 and TRBJ1-2; D remains ambiguous. The CDR3 runs 15 residues. V was pared by 5 bases and J by 5 bases, with 18 bases between. The V gene's germline CDR1 is SNHLY and CDR2 FYNNEI. The CDR3 sequence: CASSPVRPRGYGYTF. The DNA of the CDR3 is TGTGCCAGCAGTCCCGTTCGGCCTAGAGGGTATGGCTACACCTTC.

The chain carries TRBV25-1 and TRBJ2-4; 7 nucleotides agree with TRBD1. Germline trimming cut 7 bases from V and 5 bases from J; bases unmatched to any gene: 2. This CDR3 has 12 amino acids. CDR1 and CDR2 (germline): MGHDK, SYGVNS. This CDR3 is CASMGTENIQYF. The CDR3 DNA sequence: TGTGCCAGCATGGGGACAGAAAACATTCAGTACTTC.

CDR3 sequence (DNA): TGTGCCACCAGTGATAAGGACATCTATGGCTACACCTTC. This encodes CATSDKDIYGYTF. This sequence joins TRBV24-1 and TRBJ1-2; the D gene is possibly TRBD1 (5 bases). The V end was cut by 3 bases, the J end by 4 bases, with 8 bases between. The CDR3 is 13 amino acids. CDR1 KGHDR and CDR2 SFDVKD come from the germline V gene.

This clone has a count of ten or more. This chain connects TRBV12-3 or TRBV12-4 to TRBJ2-7; TRBD1 might be the D (6 bases). The germline V and J ends were trimmed by 4 bases and 5 bases, with 9 bases remaining between them. CDR3 length: 12 residues. The CDR3 sequence: CASSYRVDEQYF. In DNA, the CDR3 is TGTGCCAGCAGTTACAGGGTCGACGAGCAGTACTTC.

The rearrangement links TRBV9 to TRBJ2-3; possible D gene TRBD1, 6 bases. Trimming took off 3 bases at V and 3 bases at J, with 11 bases between the two ends. CDR3 length: 14 residues. Germline V lookup: CDR1 SGDLS, CDR2 YYNGEE. In nucleotides, the CDR3 is TGTGCCAGCAGCGCCAGGGGCCCTACAGATACGCAGTATTTT. Translation: CASSARGPTDTQYF. The variable domain in full, completed from reference TRBV9 and TRBJ2-3, reads DSGVTQTPKHLITATGQRVTLRCSPRSGDLSVYWYQQSLDQGLQFLIQYYNGEERAKGNILERFSAQQFPDLHSELNLSSLELGDSALYFCASSARGPTDTQYFGPGTRLTVL.